Below are 28 T cell receptor beta chains sequenced from a single sample in a study of long-term antiretroviral therapy in people with HIV. With survey level as its setting, the immunoSEQ assay was v3.0. The protocol was immunoSEQ multiplex PCR, while the TCRdb copy is restricted to in-frame clones and leaves out a portion. The table includes about 42,000 clones, roughly 86% detected once. This specimen consisted of unsorted PBMCs, obtained 0.1 years before starting antiretroviral therapy. The source is a woman between 50 and 59 years old with HIV.

This chain uses TRBV27 with TRBJ2-7; D remains unclear. The germline gives CDR1 MNHEY, CDR2 SMNVEV (reference sequence). V lost 3 bases and J 5 bases, leaving 14 bases between the germline ends. The CDR3 has 14 residues. The CDR3 bases are TGTGCCAGCAGTTTGGAAAGTGGGCGGAACGAGCAGTACTTC. It specifies CASSLESGRNEQYF.

The J gene is TRBJ2-7, the V gene TRBV2, with 9 nucleotides matching TRBD1. Germline V lookup: CDR1 SNHLY, CDR2 FYNNEI. CDR3 size: 15 residues. Trimming cost V 6 bases and J 6 bases; bases outside gene matches: 12. The CDR3 region has the DNA TGTGCCAGCAGGAGACAGGGGGGAAATCCTGGCGAGCAGTACTTC. Translated: CASRRQGGNPGEQYF.

This rearrangement joins TRBV6-5 to TRBJ2-7; tentative D call: TRBD1 (6 bases). The CDR3 length is 11 residues. V was shortened by 6 bases and J by 7 bases, with 10 bases between the two germline ends. The germline gives CDR1 MNHEY, CDR2 SVGAGI. For the CDR3, the DNA is TGTGCCAGCAGCCTCGGGACAGAGCAGTACTTC. Translation gives CASSLGTEQYF.

This clone has just a few counts. The V gene is TRBV19, the J gene TRBJ1-3; 7 bases agree with TRBD1. The junction had 6 bases not matched to a gene; V was cut back by 6 bases and J by 4 bases. The CDR3 has 14 residues. Germline V gene lookup returns CDR1 LNHDA and CDR2 SQIVND (reference sequence). The CDR3 DNA is TGTGCCAGTAGATGGACAGGCTCAGGAAACACCATATATTTT. Translating gives CASRWTGSGNTIYF.

CDR3: CASRLGSGDTQYF. DNA for the CDR3: TGTGCCAGCAGGCTAGGCAGCGGAGATACGCAGTATTTT. The chain has TRBV7-3 and TRBJ2-3; D is perhaps TRBD2 (5 bases). V was cut by 6 bases and J by 5 bases, with 12 bases left in between. Germline V gene data show CDR1 as SGHTA and CDR2 as FQGTGA. The CDR3 runs 13 residues.

The V call is TRBV30, the J call TRBJ2-2; TRBD1 matches 8 bases. CDR1 and CDR2 from the germline V gene are GTSNPN and SVGIG (reference sequence). The length of the CDR3 is 13 residues. V lost 4 bases, J lost 7 bases, and 5 bases stayed unmatched. CDR3 protein: CAWMGDRRGELFF. The CDR3 nucleotides are TGTGCCTGGATGGGGGACAGGCGCGGGGAGCTGTTTTTT. Full variable domain (missing parts from reference TRBV30 and TRBJ2-2): SQTIHQWPATLVQPVGSPLSLECTVEGTSNPNLYWYRQAAGRGLQLLFYSVGIGQISSEVPQNLSASRPQDRQFILSSKKLLLSDSGFYLCAWMGDRRGELFFGEGSRLTVL.

The CDR3 nucleotides read TGTGCCAGCAGTTTATTGTCCAGGGGTGGAGACACTGAAGCTTTCTTT. It encodes CASSLLSRGGDTEAFF. The V gene is TRBV28, the J gene TRBJ1-1; TRBD1 is a possible D gene (6 bases). V shed 1 base and J shed 3 bases, with 15 bases lying between them. The length of the CDR3 is 16 residues. Germline CDR1 MDHEN, CDR2 SYDVKM.

This clone came up once. The V and J genes are TRBV5-6 and TRBJ2-4, with D unresolved. In germline, CDR1 is SGHDT, CDR2 YYEEEE. V lost 0 bases, J lost 1 base, and 5 bases lay in between. CDR3 size: 14 residues. For the CDR3, the DNA is TGTGCCAGCAGCTTGGGCCGGGCCAAAAACATTCAGTACTTC. Translation: CASSLGRAKNIQYF.

V gene TRBV7-9 combines with J gene TRBJ1-3; D not resolved. V shed 5 bases and J shed 0 bases, with 8 bases lying between them. The V gene's germline CDR1 is SEHNR and CDR2 FQNEAQ (reference sequence). CDR3 length equals 14 residues. The CDR3 coding sequence is TGTGCCAGCAGCCGTGGGAGCTCTGGAAACACCATATATTTT. This codes for CASSRGSSGNTIYF.

The chain couples TRBV7-2 to TRBJ2-2, with D possibly TRBD1 on 5 matching bases. There are 16 residues in the CDR3. Trimming cost V 5 bases and J 1 base, with 14 bases left between them. Germline V gene lookup returns CDR1 SGHTA and CDR2 FQGNSA. The CDR3 region has the DNA TGTGCCAGCAGCGAAAGACAGCTGCTGAACACCGGGGAGCTGTTTTTT. Translated, it gives CASSERQLLNTGELFF.

The rearrangement links TRBV18 to TRBJ2-1; D perhaps matches TRBD1 (6 bases). Germline values: CDR1 KGHSH, CDR2 LQKENI. There are 15 residues in the CDR3. V was cut by 6 bases and J by 0 bases, with 12 bases left in between. The CDR3 sequence is CASSPTGSSYNEQFF. The CDR3 DNA reads TGTGCCAGCTCCCCGACAGGCAGCTCCTACAATGAGCAGTTCTTC.

The chain links TRBV4-3 to TRBJ1-1; D might be TRBD1 (5 bases). This CDR3 spans 15 amino acids. Trimming pared 0 bases from V and 6 bases from J, leaving 14 bases between. The germline CDR1 and CDR2 sequences are LGHNA and YSLEER. The CDR3 DNA reads TGCGCCAGCAGCCAAGATGGAACAGGCAACGCTGAAGCTTTCTTT. Translation: CASSQDGTGNAEAFF.

Only a few counts were recorded for this clone. The chain joins TRBV6-5 to TRBJ1-2; TRBD1 might be the D (6 bases). Germline lookup yields CDR1 MNHEY and CDR2 SVGAGI. The V end lost 0 bases, the J end lost 3 bases, and 14 bases lay between the germline ends. This CDR3 has 16 amino acids. DNA of the CDR3: TGTGCCAGCAGTTACTCAAGGGGGGGCAGGGACTATGGCTACACCTTC. This translates into CASSYSRGGRDYGYTF.

V is TRBV29-1 and J is TRBJ1-1; TRBD1 is a possible D gene (5 bases). This CDR3 spans 11 amino acids. V was pared by 7 bases and J by 1 base, with 7 bases between. From germline, CDR1 is SQVTM and CDR2 ANQGSEA. CDR3 loop: CSGGSNTEAFF. CDR3 in DNA: TGCAGCGGGGGGTCGAACACTGAAGCTTTCTTT.

The chain carries TRBV27 and TRBJ1-2, with a tentative D call TRBD1 (5 bases). Germline V gene sequence: CDR1 MNHEY, CDR2 SMNVEV (reference sequence). This CDR3 has 14 amino acids. Deletions cut 5 bases from V and 2 bases from J, with 12 bases between. CDR3 in amino acids: CASSDQGFNYGYTF. The CDR3 DNA reads TGTGCCAGCAGTGATCAGGGCTTCAACTATGGCTACACCTTC.

In DNA form, the CDR3 reads TGTGCCAGCAACCATCGGGGACCCGGGGGCTACACCTTC. The encoded protein is CASNHRGPGGYTF. The rearrangement links TRBV6-5 to TRBJ1-2; D perhaps matches TRBD1 (5 bases). The CDR3 is made up of 13 amino acids. V lost 7 bases and J lost 8, with 17 bases in between. In germline, CDR1 is MNHEY, CDR2 SVGAGI.

V is TRBV6-1 and J is TRBJ1-5; 7 bases are shared with TRBD1. Trimming cost V 5 bases and J 6 bases; bases outside gene matches: 7. This CDR3 region has 14 residues. CDR1 and CDR2 (germline): MNHNS, SASEGT. The CDR3 bases are TGTGCCAGCAGTACCGACCCAGGGGGTCAGCCCCAGCATTTT. It encodes CASSTDPGGQPQHF.

This rearrangement joins TRBV27 to TRBJ2-7; D is possibly TRBD2 (5 bases). V was shortened by 4 bases and J by 0 bases, with 19 bases between the two germline ends. This CDR3 region has 17 residues. The germline V gene encodes CDR1 MNHEY and CDR2 SMNVEV (reference sequence). The CDR3 sequence is CASSYKAGGSGSYEQYF. CDR3 in DNA: TGTGCCAGCAGTTATAAAGCCGGAGGCAGTGGCTCCTACGAGCAGTACTTC.

The DNA for the CDR3 is TGTGCCAGCAGCTTATTCGAGGGCCGATTGACTGAAGCTTTCTTT. Protein sequence: CASSLFEGRLTEAFF. This chain links TRBV7-9 with TRBJ1-1; D is ambiguous. Germline CDR1 SEHNR, CDR2 FQNEAQ (reference sequence). The CDR3 spans 15 residues. Trimming removed 2 bases at V and 5 bases at J, with 15 bases between.

J is TRBJ1-1 and V is TRBV2, with TRBD1 matching over 12 bases. CDR3 size: 17 residues. V dropped 6 bases and J dropped 4; count of bases not matched to a gene: 12. Germline CDR1 SNHLY, CDR2 FYNNEI. CDR3 nucleotides: TGTGCCAGCAGCGAATGGGACAGGGGGCGTGGGGGCACTGAAGCTTTCTTT. As protein: CASSEWDRGRGGTEAFF.

The rearrangement links TRBV4-2 to TRBJ2-1; the D call may be TRBD1 or TRBD2 (6 bases each). V lost 6 bases to trimming and J lost 8 bases, with 20 bases between them. The CDR3 loop spans 15 amino acids. Germline CDR1 and CDR2: LGHNA and YNFKEQ. This CDR3 is CASRERGGPVDEQFF. The DNA of the CDR3 is TGTGCCAGCAGGGAGCGAGGGGGGCCGGTCGATGAGCAGTTCTTC.

This clone was recorded only once. This chain uses TRBV27 with TRBJ1-2, with D unresolved. This CDR3 has 14 residues. Deletions cut 2 bases from V and 8 bases from J, with 15 bases between. Germline V gene data show CDR1 as MNHEY and CDR2 as SMNVEV (reference sequence). Written as DNA, the CDR3 is TGTGCCAGCAGTTTAAGGTCCGGGGTAGGAGGCTACACCTTC. Amino acid sequence: CASSLRSGVGGYTF.

This clone was picked up one time. The rearrangement uses TRBV6-6 and TRBJ2-7; 10 bases map to TRBD2. After removal of 5 bases from V and 3 bases from J, the junction contained 7 bases not matched to a gene. This CDR3 spans 15 amino acids. Germline loops: CDR1 MNHNY, CDR2 SVGAGI (reference sequence). CDR3 region: CASSGQAGGIYEQYF. In nucleotides, the CDR3 is TGTGCCAGCAGTGGGCAAGCGGGGGGGATCTACGAGCAGTACTTC.

The chain links TRBV19 to TRBJ1-6; D is perhaps TRBD1 (5 bases). CDR3 length: 15 residues. Per germline, CDR1 LNHDA and CDR2 SQIVND (reference sequence). Trimming stripped 5 bases from V and 11 bases from J, with 19 bases between. In DNA, the CDR3 is TGTGCCAGTAGTCGCCCCTCGGACAATCAGACACCCCTCCACTTT. It specifies CASSRPSDNQTPLHF.

This sequence joins TRBV6-1 and TRBJ2-3; 10 nucleotides agree with TRBD2. Germline CDR1 reads MNHNS; CDR2 reads SASEGT. The CDR3 covers 19 residues. V was pared by 0 bases and J by 0 bases, with 9 bases of the junction left unmatched. The DNA of the CDR3 is TGTGCCAGCAGTGAAGCGGCGGCTAGCGGGGGCCCAAGCACAGATACGCAGTATTTT. It codes for CASSEAAASGGPSTDTQYF.

V gene TRBV19 combines with J gene TRBJ2-4, with D uncertain. The CDR3 runs 13 residues. Germline CDR1 is LNHDA and CDR2 is SQIVND (reference sequence). V lost 5 bases and J lost 2, with 7 bases in between. The CDR3 DNA reads TGTGCCAGTAGTGAACTACCCAAAAACATTCAGTACTTC. It is translated as CASSELPKNIQYF.

The V call is TRBV11-1, the J call TRBJ2-5, with a possible D match to TRBD1 (5 bases). Germline assignment: CDR1 SGHAT and CDR2 FQDESV (reference sequence). V gave up 3 bases and J gave up 4 bases, with 15 bases separating them. The CDR3 sequence is 15 residues long. CDR3 sequence (DNA): TGTGCCAGCAGCTTGGACACGCACTCTGGAGAGACCCAGTACTTC. Translating gives CASSLDTHSGETQYF.

The J gene is TRBJ1-1, the V gene TRBV19; 7 nucleotides align to TRBD1. V lost 4 bases, J lost 1 base, and 6 bases stayed unmatched. The CDR3 length is 15 residues. Germline V gene data show CDR1 as LNHDA and CDR2 as SQIVND (reference sequence). CDR3 sequence reads: CASSKTGWGNTEAFF. The DNA of the CDR3 is TGTGCCAGTAGTAAGACAGGGTGGGGGAACACTGAAGCTTTCTTT.